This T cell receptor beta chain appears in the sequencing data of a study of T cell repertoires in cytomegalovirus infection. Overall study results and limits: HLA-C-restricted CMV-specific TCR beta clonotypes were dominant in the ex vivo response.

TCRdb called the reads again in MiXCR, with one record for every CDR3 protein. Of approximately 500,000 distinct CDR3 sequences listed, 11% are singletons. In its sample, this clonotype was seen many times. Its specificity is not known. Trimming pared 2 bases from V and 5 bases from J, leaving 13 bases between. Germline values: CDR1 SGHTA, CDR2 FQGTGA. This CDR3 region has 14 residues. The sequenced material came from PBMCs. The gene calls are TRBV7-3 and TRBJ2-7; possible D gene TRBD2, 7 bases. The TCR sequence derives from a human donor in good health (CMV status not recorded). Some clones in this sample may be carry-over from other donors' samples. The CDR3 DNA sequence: TGTGCCAGCAGCTTATATCGGGGGGCGGACGAGCAGTACTTC. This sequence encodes CASSLYRGADEQYF.